This T cell receptor (beta chain) emerged from a study of blood T cell repertoires in COVID-19. Study details: T cells, B-cell-depleted T cells, or PBMCs supplied cDNA or gDNA.

In the original workflow: Counts of nucleated cells, estimated from reference gene primer amplification, were obtained. TCRdb keeps only in-frame clones here, not all; method: immunoSEQ multiplex PCR. That table furnishes V, J and clone size, whereas the DNA furnished D and trimming. The sample holds under 250,000 clones, about 85% seen once. Sequencing used peripheral blood. The sequence derives from a man younger than 35 with active or convalescent COVID-19.

The CDR3: CASSSTGNTEAFF. As DNA, the CDR3 is TGTGCCAGCAGCTCGACAGGGAACACTGAAGCTTTCTTT. V is TRBV7-8 and J is TRBJ1-1; D might be TRBD1 (6 bases). Per the germline V gene, CDR1 is SGHVS and CDR2 is FQNEAQ. The CDR3 totals 13 residues. V was clipped by 4 bases and J by 1 base, with 7 bases between them.